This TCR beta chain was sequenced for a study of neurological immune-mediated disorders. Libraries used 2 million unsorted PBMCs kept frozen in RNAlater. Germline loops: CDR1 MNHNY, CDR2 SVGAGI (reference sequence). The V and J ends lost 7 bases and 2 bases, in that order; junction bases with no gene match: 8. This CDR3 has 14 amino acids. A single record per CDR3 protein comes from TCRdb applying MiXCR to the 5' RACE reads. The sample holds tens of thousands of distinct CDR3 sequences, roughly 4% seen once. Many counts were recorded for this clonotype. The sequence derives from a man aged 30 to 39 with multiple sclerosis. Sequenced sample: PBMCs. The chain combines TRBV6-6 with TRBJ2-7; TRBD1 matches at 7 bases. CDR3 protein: CASNTGQVTYEQYF. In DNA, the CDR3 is TGTGCCAGCAACACCGGACAGGTGACCTACGAGCAGTACTTC.